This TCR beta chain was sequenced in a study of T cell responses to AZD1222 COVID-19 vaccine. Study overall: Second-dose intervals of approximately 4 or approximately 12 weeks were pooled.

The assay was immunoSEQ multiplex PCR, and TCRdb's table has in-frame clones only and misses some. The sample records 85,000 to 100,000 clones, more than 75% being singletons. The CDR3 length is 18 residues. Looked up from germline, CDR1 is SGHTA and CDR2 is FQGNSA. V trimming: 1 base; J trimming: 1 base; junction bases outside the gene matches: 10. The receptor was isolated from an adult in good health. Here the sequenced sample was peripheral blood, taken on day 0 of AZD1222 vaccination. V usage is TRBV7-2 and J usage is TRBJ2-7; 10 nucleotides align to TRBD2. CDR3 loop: CASSLDGSGGPGSYEQYF. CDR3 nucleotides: TGTGCCAGCAGCTTAGATGGTAGCGGGGGGCCAGGGTCCTACGAGCAGTACTTC.